The T cell receptor beta chain described here comes from a study of OX40 agonist ivuxolimab in advanced cancers. General study findings and limits: Clonal expansion was seen in CD4+ and CD8+ blood T cells by week 6 at 0.1 to 3.0 mg/kg.

This CDR3 has 14 residues. Deletions cut 4 bases from V and 0 bases from J, with 7 bases between. Germline CDR1 is SGHAT and CDR2 is FQNNGV. Data came from immunoSEQ multiplex PCR; TCRdb stores just in-frame clones and leaves some out. The data contain about 94,000 clones, around 87% of them singletons. Details on this clone: Antigen unknown.

The sample here was CD4+ or CD8+ T cells sorted from blood, taken in a trial of the OX40 agonist ivuxolimab. The receptor was derived from an adult with an advanced solid tumor such as melanoma, head and neck, liver or kidney cancer. The V call is TRBV11-2, the J call TRBJ2-1, with D unresolved. CDR3 coding DNA: TGTGCCAGCAGCTCCCTTATCTCCTACAATGAGCAGTTCTTC. It yields the protein CASSSLISYNEQFF. Looking up the rest from reference TRBV11-2 and TRBJ2-1 gives the full variable domain: EAGVAQSPRYKIIEKRQSVAFWCNPISGHATLYWYQQILGQGPKLLIQFQNNGVVDDSQLPKDRFSAERLKGVDSTLKIQPAKLEDSAVYLCASSSLISYNEQFFGPGTRLTVL.